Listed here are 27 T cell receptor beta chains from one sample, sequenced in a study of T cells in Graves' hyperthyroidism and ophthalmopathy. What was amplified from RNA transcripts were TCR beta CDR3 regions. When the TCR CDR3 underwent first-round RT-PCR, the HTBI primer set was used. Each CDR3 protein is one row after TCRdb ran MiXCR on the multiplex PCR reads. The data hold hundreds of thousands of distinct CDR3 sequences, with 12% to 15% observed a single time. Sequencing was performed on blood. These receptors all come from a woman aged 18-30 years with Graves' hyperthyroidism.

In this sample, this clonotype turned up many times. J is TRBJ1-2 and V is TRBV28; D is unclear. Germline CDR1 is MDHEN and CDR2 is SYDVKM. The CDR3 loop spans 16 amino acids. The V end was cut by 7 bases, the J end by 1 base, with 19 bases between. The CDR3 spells CASTTPSGLNNYGYTF. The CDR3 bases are TGTGCCAGCACCACCCCCTCGGGTTTGAATAACTATGGCTACACCTTC.

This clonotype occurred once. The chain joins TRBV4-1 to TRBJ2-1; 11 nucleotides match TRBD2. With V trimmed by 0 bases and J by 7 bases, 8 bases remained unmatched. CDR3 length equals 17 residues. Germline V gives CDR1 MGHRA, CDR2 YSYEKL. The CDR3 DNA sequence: TGCGCCAGCAGCCAAGATGAAACTAGCGGGAGTTTAAATGAGCAGTTCTTC. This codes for CASSQDETSGSLNEQFF.

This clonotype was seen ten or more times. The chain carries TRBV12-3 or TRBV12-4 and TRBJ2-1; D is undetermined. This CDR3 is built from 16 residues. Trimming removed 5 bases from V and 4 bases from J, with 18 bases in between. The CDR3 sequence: CASSALPPPRYNEQFF. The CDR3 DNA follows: TGTGCCAGCAGTGCCTTACCGCCGCCTCGGTACAATGAGCAGTTCTTC.

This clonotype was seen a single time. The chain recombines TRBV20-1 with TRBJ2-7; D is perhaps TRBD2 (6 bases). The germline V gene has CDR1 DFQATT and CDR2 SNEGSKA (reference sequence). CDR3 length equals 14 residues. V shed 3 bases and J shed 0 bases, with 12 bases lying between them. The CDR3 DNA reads TGCAGTGCTAGGCCCCGGGACTTCTCCTACGAGCAGTACTTC. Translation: CSARPRDFSYEQYF.

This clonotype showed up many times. The CDR3 nucleotides are TGTGCCAGCAGTCTATGGACAGGGACCGGCACCGGGGAGCTGTTTTTT. Translated, it gives CASSLWTGTGTGELFF. The gene calls are TRBV6-2 or TRBV6-3 and TRBJ2-2, with TRBD1 matching over 8 bases. From germline, CDR1 is MNHEY and CDR2 SVGEGT. V trimming: 5 bases; J trimming: 4 bases; junction bases outside the gene matches: 9. There are 16 residues in the CDR3.

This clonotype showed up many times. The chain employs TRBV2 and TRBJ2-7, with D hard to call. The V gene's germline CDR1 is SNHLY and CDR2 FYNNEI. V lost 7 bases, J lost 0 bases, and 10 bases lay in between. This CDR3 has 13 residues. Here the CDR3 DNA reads TGTGCCAGCAAAGACGGAAGCTCCTACGAGCAGTACTTC. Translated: CASKDGSSYEQYF. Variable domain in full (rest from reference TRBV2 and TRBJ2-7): EPEVTQTPSHQVTQMGQEVILRCVPISNHLYFYWYRQILGQKVEFLVSFYNNEISEKSEIFDDQFSVERPDGSNFTLKIRSTKLEDSAMYFCASKDGSSYEQYFGPGTRLTVT.

The CDR3 region is CSARAGHRDRNYGYTF. CDR3 bases: TGCAGTGCTAGAGCCGGGCACCGGGACAGGAACTATGGCTACACCTTC. V gene TRBV20-1 combines with J gene TRBJ1-2, with 8 bases identical to TRBD1. The CDR3 has 16 residues. With 1 base clipped from V and 2 bases from J, the junction kept 9 bases outside the gene matches. Germline CDR1 and CDR2: DFQATT and SNEGSKA (reference sequence).

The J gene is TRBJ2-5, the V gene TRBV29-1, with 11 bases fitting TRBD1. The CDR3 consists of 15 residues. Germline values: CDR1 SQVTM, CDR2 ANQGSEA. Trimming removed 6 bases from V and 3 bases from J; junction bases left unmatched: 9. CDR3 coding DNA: TGCAGCGTCCACGGGGACAGGGGGATGGAAGAGACCCAGTACTTC. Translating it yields CSVHGDRGMEETQYF.

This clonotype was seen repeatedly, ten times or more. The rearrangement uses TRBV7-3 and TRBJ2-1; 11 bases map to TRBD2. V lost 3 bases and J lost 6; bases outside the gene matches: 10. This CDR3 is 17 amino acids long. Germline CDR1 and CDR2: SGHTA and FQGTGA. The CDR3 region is CASSFGQVAGGGNEQFF. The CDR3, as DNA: TGTGCCAGCAGCTTCGGCCAAGTAGCGGGAGGGGGCAATGAGCAGTTCTTC.

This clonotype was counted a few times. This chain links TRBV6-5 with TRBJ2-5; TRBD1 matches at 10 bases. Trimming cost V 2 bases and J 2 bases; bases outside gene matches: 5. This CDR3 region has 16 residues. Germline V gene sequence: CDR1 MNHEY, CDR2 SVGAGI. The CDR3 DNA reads TGTGCCAGCAGTTACGCAGACAGGGGGCTTCAAGAGACCCAGTACTTC. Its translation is CASSYADRGLQETQYF.

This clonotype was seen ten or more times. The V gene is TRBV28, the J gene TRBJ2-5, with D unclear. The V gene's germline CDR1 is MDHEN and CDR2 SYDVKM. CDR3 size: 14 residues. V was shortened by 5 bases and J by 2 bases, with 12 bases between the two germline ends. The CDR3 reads CASSQPVRQETQYF. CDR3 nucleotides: TGTGCCAGCAGTCAGCCCGTGAGGCAAGAGACCCAGTACTTC.

In DNA, the CDR3 is TGTGCCACCAGTGAGGGCGCATACAATGAGCAGTTCTTC. This sequence encodes CATSEGAYNEQFF. The J gene is TRBJ2-1, the V gene TRBV24-1, with D uncertain. Germline V gene sequence: CDR1 KGHDR, CDR2 SFDVKD. The V and J ends lost 4 bases and 4 bases respectively, with 7 bases between them. This CDR3 has 13 amino acids.

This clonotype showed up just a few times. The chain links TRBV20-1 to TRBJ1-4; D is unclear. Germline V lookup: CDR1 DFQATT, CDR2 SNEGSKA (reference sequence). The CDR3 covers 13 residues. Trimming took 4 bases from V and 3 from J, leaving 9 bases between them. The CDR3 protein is CSAKRAANEKLFF. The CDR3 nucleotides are TGCAGTGCTAAGAGGGCTGCTAATGAAAAACTGTTTTTT.

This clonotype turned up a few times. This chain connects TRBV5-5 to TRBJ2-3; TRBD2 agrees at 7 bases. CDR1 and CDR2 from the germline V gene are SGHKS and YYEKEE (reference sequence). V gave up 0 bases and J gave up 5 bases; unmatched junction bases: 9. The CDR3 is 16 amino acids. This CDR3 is CASSLGGRFRGDTQYF. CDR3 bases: TGTGCCAGCAGCTTGGGCGGGAGATTTAGGGGAGATACGCAGTATTTT.

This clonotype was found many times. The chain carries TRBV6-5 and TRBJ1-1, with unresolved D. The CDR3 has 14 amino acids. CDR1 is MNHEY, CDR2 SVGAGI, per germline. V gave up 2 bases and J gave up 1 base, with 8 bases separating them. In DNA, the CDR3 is TGTGCCAGCAGTTACGATCGACAGAACACTGAAGCTTTCTTT. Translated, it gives CASSYDRQNTEAFF.

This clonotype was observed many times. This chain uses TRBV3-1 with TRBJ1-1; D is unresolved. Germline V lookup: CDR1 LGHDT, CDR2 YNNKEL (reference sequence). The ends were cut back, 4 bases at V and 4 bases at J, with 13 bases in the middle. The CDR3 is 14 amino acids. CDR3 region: CASSRNLGTTEAFF. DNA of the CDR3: TGTGCCAGCAGCCGAAATTTGGGCACCACTGAAGCTTTCTTT.

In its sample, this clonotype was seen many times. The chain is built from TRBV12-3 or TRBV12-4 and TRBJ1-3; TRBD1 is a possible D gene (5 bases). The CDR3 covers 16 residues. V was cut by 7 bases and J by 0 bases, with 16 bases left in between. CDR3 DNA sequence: TGTGCCAGCACCTCGATGGGACGGTACTCTGGAAACACCATATATTTT. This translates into CASTSMGRYSGNTIYF.

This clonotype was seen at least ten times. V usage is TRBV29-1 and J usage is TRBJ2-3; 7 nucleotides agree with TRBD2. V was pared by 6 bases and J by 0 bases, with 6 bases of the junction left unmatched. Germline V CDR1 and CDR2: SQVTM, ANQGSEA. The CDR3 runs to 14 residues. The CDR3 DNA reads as TGCAGCGTCCTCCCGGGGGGAAGCACAGATACGCAGTATTTT. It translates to CSVLPGGSTDTQYF.

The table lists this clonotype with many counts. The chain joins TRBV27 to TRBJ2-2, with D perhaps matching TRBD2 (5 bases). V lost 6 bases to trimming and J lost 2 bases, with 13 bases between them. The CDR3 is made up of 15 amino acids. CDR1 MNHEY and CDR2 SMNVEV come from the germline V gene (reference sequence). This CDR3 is CASSPGWGNTGELFF. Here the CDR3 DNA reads TGTGCCAGCAGCCCGGGATGGGGAAACACCGGGGAGCTGTTTTTT.

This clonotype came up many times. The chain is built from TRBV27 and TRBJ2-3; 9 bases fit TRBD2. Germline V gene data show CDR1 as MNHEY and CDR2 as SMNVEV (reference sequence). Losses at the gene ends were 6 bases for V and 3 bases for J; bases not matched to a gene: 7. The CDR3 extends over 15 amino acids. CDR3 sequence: CASRGGLAVTDTQYF. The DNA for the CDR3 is TGTGCCAGCAGAGGGGGACTAGCCGTAACAGATACGCAGTATTTT.

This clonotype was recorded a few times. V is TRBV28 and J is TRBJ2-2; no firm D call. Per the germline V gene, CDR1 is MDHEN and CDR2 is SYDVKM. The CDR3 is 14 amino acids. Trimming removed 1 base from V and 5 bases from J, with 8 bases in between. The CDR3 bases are TGTGCCAGCAGTTTATTAGGTGAAACCGGGGAGCTGTTTTTT. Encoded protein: CASSLLGETGELFF.

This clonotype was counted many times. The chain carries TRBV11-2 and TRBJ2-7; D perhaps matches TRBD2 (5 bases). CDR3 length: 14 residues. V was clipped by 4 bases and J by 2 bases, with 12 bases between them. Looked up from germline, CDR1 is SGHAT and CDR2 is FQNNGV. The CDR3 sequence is CASSSTDSTYEQYF. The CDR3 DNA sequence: TGTGCCAGCAGCTCGACGGACTCCACCTACGAGCAGTACTTC.

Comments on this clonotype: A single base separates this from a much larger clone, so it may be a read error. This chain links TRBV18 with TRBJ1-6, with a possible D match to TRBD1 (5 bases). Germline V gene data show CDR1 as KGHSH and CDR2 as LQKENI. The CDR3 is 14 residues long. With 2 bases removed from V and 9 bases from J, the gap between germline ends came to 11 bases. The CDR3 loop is CASSPGANSSPLHF. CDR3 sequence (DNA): TGTGCCAGCTCACCAGGGGCCAATAGTTCACCCCTCCACTTT.

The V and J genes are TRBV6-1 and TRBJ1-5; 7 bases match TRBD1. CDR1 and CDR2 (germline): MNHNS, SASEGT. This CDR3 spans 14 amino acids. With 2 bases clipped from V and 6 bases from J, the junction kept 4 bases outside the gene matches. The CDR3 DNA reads TGTGCCAGCAGTGAATACTCAGGGGGTCAGCCCCAGCATTTT. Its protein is CASSEYSGGQPQHF.

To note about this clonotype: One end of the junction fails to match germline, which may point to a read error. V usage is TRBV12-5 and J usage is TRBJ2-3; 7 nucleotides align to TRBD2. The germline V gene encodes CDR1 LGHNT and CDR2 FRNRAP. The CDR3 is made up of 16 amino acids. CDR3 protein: CASSLVLGGRALTQYF. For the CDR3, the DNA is TGTGCTAGTAGTTTGGTACTTGGAGGGAGGGCCTTGACGCAGTATTTT.

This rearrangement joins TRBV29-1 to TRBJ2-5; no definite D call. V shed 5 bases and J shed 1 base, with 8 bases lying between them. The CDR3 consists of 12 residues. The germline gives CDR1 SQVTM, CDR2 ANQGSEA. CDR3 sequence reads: CSVRFSQETQYF. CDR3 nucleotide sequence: TGCAGCGTTAGATTTTCCCAAGAGACCCAGTACTTC.

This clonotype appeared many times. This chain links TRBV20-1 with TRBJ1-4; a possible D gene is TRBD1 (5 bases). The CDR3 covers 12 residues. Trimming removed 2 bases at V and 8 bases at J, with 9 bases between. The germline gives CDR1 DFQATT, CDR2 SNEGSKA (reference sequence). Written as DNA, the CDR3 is TGCAGTGCTAGAATTCGGGACGAAAAACTGTTTTTT. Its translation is CSARIRDEKLFF.